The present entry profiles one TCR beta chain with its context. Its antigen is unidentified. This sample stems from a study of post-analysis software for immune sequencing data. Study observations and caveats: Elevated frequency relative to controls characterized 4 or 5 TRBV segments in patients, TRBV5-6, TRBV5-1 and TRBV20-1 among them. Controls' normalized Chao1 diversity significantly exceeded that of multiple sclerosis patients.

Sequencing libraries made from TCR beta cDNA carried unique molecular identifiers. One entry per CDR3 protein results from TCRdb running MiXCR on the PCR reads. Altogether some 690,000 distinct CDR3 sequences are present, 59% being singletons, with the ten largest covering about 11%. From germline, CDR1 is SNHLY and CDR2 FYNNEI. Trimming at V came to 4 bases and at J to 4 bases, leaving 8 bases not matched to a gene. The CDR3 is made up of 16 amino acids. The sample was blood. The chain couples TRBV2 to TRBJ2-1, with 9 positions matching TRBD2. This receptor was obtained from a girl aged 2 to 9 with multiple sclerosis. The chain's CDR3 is CASSGRIAGVYNEQFF. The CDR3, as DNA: TGTGCCAGCAGTGGCCGGATAGCGGGGGTGTACAATGAGCAGTTCTTC.